These 2 T cell receptor beta chains share one sample of origin, sequenced in a study of radiation and T cells in renal cell carcinoma. Only in-frame clones appear in the TCRdb table, and some are missing; sequencing was by immunoSEQ multiplex PCR. This sample has some 110,000 clones, with roughly 80% found just once. Time point described: baseline pretreatment blood. Treatment specified: 15 Gy SBRT to primary tumor, nephrectomy 4 weeks later. The sequences come from blood, collected from a patient whose treatment included radiotherapy and nephrectomy. All receptors come from a woman aged 55-70 years with renal cell carcinoma.

The chain recombines TRBV6-1 with TRBJ2-2; no definite D call. Trimming shortened V by 7 bases and J by 2 bases, and 11 bases separated the two germline ends. The CDR3 runs to 14 residues. Germline-derived CDR1 and CDR2 are MNHNS and SASEGT. The CDR3 here is CASTWSVNTGELFF. Here the CDR3 DNA reads TGTGCCAGCACTTGGTCAGTTAACACCGGGGAGCTGTTTTTT.

The chain recombines TRBV11-1 with TRBJ1-3; D is unclear. Germline lookup yields CDR1 SGHAT and CDR2 FQDESV (reference sequence). The CDR3 totals 14 residues. The germline V and J ends were trimmed by 3 bases and 3 bases, with 9 bases remaining between them. CDR3 bases: TGTGCCAGCAGCTTCTCGGGCGATGGAAACACCATATATTTT. Its translation: CASSFSGDGNTIYF.